This T cell receptor beta chain derives from a study of T-cell reconstitution after alpha-beta-depleted transplantation in children. V was clipped by 2 bases and J by 7 bases; unmatched bases: 9. Germline-derived CDR1 and CDR2 are SGHRS and YFSETQ. The CDR3 has 16 residues. For TCRbeta, the library was prepared with unique molecular identifiers. Each CDR3 protein gets one entry after TCRdb re-called the PCR reads with MiXCR. The profile shows 200,000 to 300,000 distinct CDR3 sequences, about 12% of them singletons. This receptor was taken from a human donor who donated a stem cell graft to a child with acute lymphoblastic leukemia. The chain carries TRBV5-1 and TRBJ2-1; TRBD2 matches 10 bases. Specimen: PBMCs from the stem cell graft donor, collected from the stem cell graft. CDR3 sequence reads: CASSFLAGDVGNEQFF. CDR3 nucleotide sequence: TGCGCCAGCAGCTTTCTAGCGGGGGATGTGGGAAATGAGCAGTTCTTC. Drawing the rest from reference TRBV5-1 and TRBJ2-1, the complete variable domain is KAGVTQTPRYLIKTRGQQVTLSCSPISGHRSVSWYQQTPGQGLQFLFEYFSETQRNKGNFPGRFSGRQFSNSRSEMNVSTLELGDSALYLCASSFLAGDVGNEQFFGPGTRLTVL.